This T cell receptor (beta chain) derives from a study of cytomegalovirus exposure and HLA in healthy donors. The study ran its PCR with 60 Vbeta and 13 Jbeta primers. The protocol was immunoSEQ multiplex PCR, while the TCRdb copy is restricted to in-frame clones and leaves out a portion. The sample has under 130,000 clones, 50% to 65% seen once. The germline CDR1 and CDR2 sequences are MNHNY and SVGAGI (reference sequence). The CDR3 is made up of 15 amino acids. Study outcomes and limitations: Published work reported that the classifier diagnosed cytomegalovirus status with high specificity and sensitivity. Associated with cytomegalovirus, according to the listing, were 150 to 200 TCR beta chains.

To note about this clone: Its antigen remains unidentified.

This chain links TRBV6-6 with TRBJ2-5, with 7 bases identical to TRBD1. Near its end, the DNA agrees better with TRBJ2-7, so the J call may be wrong. This clonotype was obtained from a man aged 25-40 years in good health and CMV-seropositive. The sequenced sample consisted of PBMCs. CDR3 region: CASSYGDSATYEQYF. The CDR3 coding sequence is TGTGCCAGCAGTTACGGGGACAGCGCAACCTACGAGCAGTACTTC.